The TCR beta chain under discussion was sequenced for a study of blood T cells in healthy people across ages. Study findings and constraints: The unsorted PBMCs prevented any conclusive comparison of naive versus antigen-experienced cells.

Through a sample-barcoded 5' primer and a J-beta primer mix, a second PCR was run for roughly 6 to 12 cycles. Each cDNA molecule, via a template-switch adaptor with 12 random nucleotides, was tagged. Each sample yielded at least 2.5 million CDR3-containing paired-end reads. One entry per CDR3 protein, called by TCRdb with MiXCR from the 5' RACE reads. The profile shows 800,000 to 950,000 distinct CDR3 sequences, roughly 28% of them singletons. CDR1 SGHTA and CDR2 FQGTGA come from the germline V gene. The CDR3 is 18 amino acids. In regard to this clonotype: Antigen: not known.

These data were also filed under a second study, of T cells of mothers and their children.

Sample: blood. V usage is TRBV7-3 and J usage is TRBJ2-1, with TRBD2 identical over 8 bases. The end of the DNA is better explained by TRBJ2-7, so the J call may be wrong. This receptor was taken from a woman aged 40 to 50 in good health. Here the CDR3 reads CASSPGAGGSSSYNEQYF. The CDR3 DNA is TGTGCCAGCAGCCCGGGGGCGGGGGGCTCGAGCTCCTACAATGAGCAGTACTTC.